The rows below give T cell receptor beta chains drawn from one sample of a study of identical twins. Using its own MiXCR run on the 5' RACE reads, TCRdb lists one record per CDR3 protein. This table holds approximately 590,000 distinct CDR3 sequences, nearly 10% found once. These same records also appear under a second study, on yellow fever vaccine responses in identical twins.

Material for sequencing was PBMCs. The receptors stem from a woman aged 18-29 years in good health. CDR3s include the opening cysteine and the closing phenylalanine or tryptophan. The D gene is left open where the match is weak. Part of the rows lack a size; the others show once, few, many or a class for expanded clones.

D gene | V gene | clone size | CDR3 protein
TRBD2 | TRBV7-9 | few | CASSSTFSGRNSYEQYF
TRBD1 | TRBV20-1 | . | CSARTGGGGYTF
. | TRBV20-1 | few | CSARVRGHAYNEQFF
TRBD1 | TRBV7-2 | . | CASSAFRDSIYGYTF
TRBD2 | TRBV7-9 | many | CASSVITSGGTGELFF
TRBD2 | TRBV15 | many | CATGGVTDTQYF
. | TRBV4-1 | many | CASSQGLDTSYEQYF
TRBD2 | TRBV28 | . | CASSLGRGGRYNEQFF
. | TRBV29-1 | . | CSVFQGTFEQYF
. | TRBV12-3/TRBV12-4 | many | CASSRTIYEQYF
TRBD2 | TRBV24-1 | many | CATSRRGARNEQFF
. | TRBV7-9 | few | CASSLEDGRVSRETQYF
. | TRBV6-1 | many | CASRGRTPGEKLFF
. | TRBV12-5 | . | CASGLSGDRDTQYF
TRBD2 | TRBV11-1 | . | CASSLPGTSGDSSYNEQFF
TRBD2 | TRBV6-2/TRBV6-3 | many | CASSYVAGVGTDTQYF
. | TRBV12-3/TRBV12-4 | many | CASTLNGNTEAFF
TRBD2 | TRBV4-1 | few | CASSQDPFPGGGLSDTQYF
. | TRBV28 | many | CASSLTGEQYF
. | TRBV18 | . | CASSPPSRGNTDTQYF
. | TRBV7-9 | . | CASSLLDRDTQYF
TRBD2 | TRBV20-1 | many | CSAASGSQETQYF
. | TRBV29-1 | . | CSVELQAPYEQYF
TRBD1 | TRBV20-1 | . | CSASPTTTGQWIYEQYF
. | TRBV7-9 | . | CASSPMTDPYSEQFF
TRBD2 | TRBV25-1 | . | CASSEQPAGANTGELFF
. | TRBV10-3 | few | CAISAGIGGETQYF
TRBD2 | TRBV7-2 | many | CASSFRAGGPQDTQYF
TRBD1 | TRBV25-1 | many | CASSGPPRDRLYEQYF
. | TRBV12-3/TRBV12-4 | many | CASSLGGSEETQYF
TRBD2 | TRBV20-1 | . | CSARDLHRAGDPYEQYF
. | TRBV27 | many | CASSLYTGSSYNEQFF
TRBD2 | TRBV20-1 | many | CSASGGSGGARNEQFF
TRBD1 | TRBV20-1 | many | CSASDGQGDADTQYF
TRBD1 | TRBV5-1 | . | CASSLGQGGAYEQYF
TRBD2 | TRBV9 | few | CASSVLPSGGSSGANVLTF
TRBD1 | TRBV7-9 | many | CASSWTGQGTDTQYF
TRBD1 | TRBV5-1 | many | CASSSGQGSTGELFF
. | TRBV12-3/TRBV12-4 | many | CASSLFRDTLYGYTF
. | TRBV20-1 | few | CSAREGYGELFF
TRBD2 | TRBV5-1 | many | CASSRDSGGAGNIQYF
. | TRBV20-1 | few | CSAQPGHTYGSTYEQYF
. | TRBV7-9 | . | CASSLGSVSLTEQFF
TRBD2 | TRBV30 | few | CAWSVPGGVGTGELFF
TRBD2 | TRBV7-6 | few | CASSLRTAGILEAQYF
. | TRBV6-5 | . | CASSLDGREQYF
TRBD2 | TRBV20-1 | few | CSAPPGLAGGRDEQFF
. | TRBV28 | . | CASSVASGLTTGELFF
TRBD1 | TRBV3-1 | many | CASSPWDRSNYEQYF
. | TRBV7-2 | few | CASSFGGAEQFF
. | TRBV18 | many | CASSPDRLNTEAFF
TRBD1 | TRBV24-1 | many | CATSDWTGNEQFF
. | TRBV12-3/TRBV12-4 | many | CASSSVFDEQFF
. | TRBV6-1 | few | CASRTLKGSHEQYF
. | TRBV3-1 | . | CASSPRGRGGVGTQYF
. | TRBV5-1 | . | CASSFSSGEQYF
. | TRBV12-3/TRBV12-4 | many | CASSFRRGETQYF
. | TRBV7-6 | few | CASSGQTGTGELFF
. | TRBV7-2 | many | CASSPDYYEQYF